One sample yielded the 9 T cell receptor beta chains listed below, sequenced in a study of shared clonotypes between healthy human individuals. Measured with immunoSEQ multiplex PCR; TCRdb has only the in-frame clones, and not every one. Of hundreds of thousands of clones listed, around 78% are singletons. The specimen sequenced was memory CD4+ T cells sorted from blood. Subset specified: CD45RA-negative fraction. The receptors derive from a woman younger than 45 in good health.

The chain combines TRBV7-9 with TRBJ1-1; D is undetermined. Per germline, CDR1 SEHNR and CDR2 FQNEAQ (reference sequence). This CDR3 is 13 amino acids long. V lost 2 bases and J 6 bases, leaving 10 bases between the germline ends. The CDR3 region has the DNA TGTGCCAGCAGCTTACCCCCGGCGTCTGAAGCTTTCTTT. Translated, it gives CASSLPPASEAFF.

This chain joins TRBV19 and TRBJ1-5; no firm D call. Germline CDR1 LNHDA, CDR2 SQIVND (reference sequence). This CDR3 is 13 amino acids long. V was shortened by 7 bases and J by 5 bases, with 12 bases between the two germline ends. The CDR3, as DNA: TGTGCCAGTATAGGGAGTTGGGATCAGCCCCAGCATTTT. Translated: CASIGSWDQPQHF.

This clone was picked up many times. This chain links TRBV6-4 with TRBJ2-3, with 8 positions matching TRBD2. The V gene end was trimmed by 2 bases and the J gene end by 4 bases; junction bases not matched to a gene: 5. The length of the CDR3 is 15 residues. Germline lookup yields CDR1 MRHNA and CDR2 SNTAGT. CDR3 DNA: TGTGCCAGCAGTGACGGCAGCGGGAGCGCAGATACGCAGTATTTT. It is translated as CASSDGSGSADTQYF.

J is TRBJ1-5 and V is TRBV15, with D tentatively TRBD1 (5 bases). The CDR3 has 19 amino acids. Germline lookup yields CDR1 LNHNV and CDR2 YYDKDF (reference sequence). V was clipped by 0 bases and J by 0 bases, with 18 bases between them. CDR3 loop: CATSRDHGALPYSNQPQHF. The CDR3 nucleotides read TGTGCCACCAGCAGAGATCACGGGGCCCTTCCATATAGCAATCAGCCCCAGCATTTT.

This chain joins TRBV5-4 and TRBJ2-3; D is unclear. Germline V gene sequence: CDR1 SGHNT, CDR2 YYREEE (reference sequence). V was cut by 3 bases and J by 4 bases, with 15 bases left in between. This CDR3 has 15 residues. CDR3 sequence reads: CASSSRAVTADTQYF. The CDR3 DNA reads TGTGCCAGCAGCTCCCGGGCGGTGACGGCAGATACGCAGTATTTT.

This clone occurred a few times. V is TRBV9 and J is TRBJ2-3; 9 bases align to TRBD2. J was trimmed by 3 bases and V by 2 bases; bases with no gene match: 4. CDR3 length equals 15 residues. CDR1 is SGDLS, CDR2 YYNGEE, per germline. Here the CDR3 DNA reads TGTGCCAGCAGCGTTAGCGGGGGCCATACAGATACGCAGTATTTT. Translation: CASSVSGGHTDTQYF.

Only a few counts were recorded for this clone. The chain has TRBV6-6 and TRBJ1-3, with a tentative D call TRBD1 (5 bases). V dropped 4 bases and J dropped 2 bases, with 9 bases sitting between them. The CDR3 extends over 14 amino acids. Germline CDR1 and CDR2: MNHNY and SVGAGI (reference sequence). This CDR3 is CASSSLGAGNTIYF. Here the CDR3 DNA reads TGTGCCAGCAGTTCTTTGGGGGCTGGAAACACCATATATTTT.

This rearrangement joins TRBV4-1 to TRBJ2-5; D is possibly TRBD2 (5 bases). This CDR3 contains 14 residues. V lost 4 bases, J lost 7 bases, and 16 bases lay in between. Germline V gene lookup returns CDR1 MGHRA and CDR2 YSYEKL. For the CDR3, the DNA is TGCGCCAGCAGCCGAACTTACATCGGAGGGACCCAGTACTTC. Encoded protein: CASSRTYIGGTQYF.

The rearrangement uses TRBV19 and TRBJ2-2; 13 bases match TRBD2. Germline V gives CDR1 LNHDA, CDR2 SQIVND (reference sequence). The CDR3 extends over 17 amino acids. The V and J ends lost 4 bases and 4 bases, in that order; junction bases with no gene match: 6. CDR3 nucleotides: TGTGCCAGTAGTACCCGGACTAGCGGGAGTGGCACCGGGGAGCTGTTTTTT. Residues: CASSTRTSGSGTGELFF.